This T cell receptor (beta chain) was captured in a study of CD8 T cells in ankylosing spondylitis. V shed 0 bases and J 7 bases; nucleotides not matched to a gene: 7. The CDR3 runs to 16 residues. Preparation of TCR beta libraries was done by quantitative 5'-RACE with molecular barcodes. One entry per CDR3 protein, called by TCRdb with MiXCR from the 5' RACE reads. Counted here are 26,000 or so distinct CDR3 sequences, 7.9% occurring once; the ten biggest clones make up 25% to 35%. This clonotype was seen repeatedly, ten times or more. The target antigen is unknown. Notes on the study in general: Reported data indicate significant enrichment of disease-linked clones within matched ankylosing spondylitis synovial fluid. A subset of motif variants has previously been described in the synovial fluid and blood of reactive arthritis.

This clonotype was sampled from a male donor with ankylosing spondylitis or in good health (not recorded which). The gene calls are TRBV12-3 or TRBV12-4 and TRBJ2-1, with 9 bases fitting TRBD1. Sequencing was done on a sample of blood. The CDR3 DNA follows: TGTGCCAGCAGTTTAGCGAGGACAGGGGATAAGAATGAGCAGTTCTTC. It encodes CASSLARTGDKNEQFF.